Listed below are T cell receptor beta chains from one sample, sequenced in a study of cytomegalovirus exposure and HLA in healthy donors. Sequenced by immunoSEQ multiplex PCR; TCRdb stores in-frame clones only, minus some. The sample contains approximately 160,000 clones, approximately 84% of which appear only once. Sequenced sample: PBMCs. The receptors come from a woman aged 45-60 years in good health and CMV-seropositive. Each CDR3 is given with its conserved first and last residue. A D gene is named only where the DNA matches it firmly. Not all rows give a size; the values are once, few, many and, for expanded clones, a class.

CDR3nt: TGTGCCAGCAGTTACGAGTTAGACTACACCTTC; CDR3aa: CASSYELDYTF; j_gene: TRBJ1-2; abundance: -; d_gene: -; v_gene: TRBV6-6
CDR3nt: TGTGCCTGGGGCGACCTTTCGCGGGGGCAGCAGTATTTT; CDR3aa: CAWGDLSRGQQYF; j_gene: TRBJ2-3; abundance: -; d_gene: -; v_gene: TRBV30
CDR3nt: TGTGCCAGCAGCCCCTCGGGGTCTGGGACTGAAGCTTTCTTT; CDR3aa: CASSPSGSGTEAFF; j_gene: TRBJ1-1; abundance: -; d_gene: -; v_gene: TRBV7-9
CDR3nt: TGCGCCAGCAGCCACGGGGTAGGCGGTAGCGGGAGGACAGATACGCAGTATTTT; CDR3aa: CASSHGVGGSGRTDTQYF; j_gene: TRBJ2-3; abundance: once; d_gene: TRBD2; v_gene: TRBV5-1
CDR3nt: TGTGCCAGCAGTTTATCAGAGTTGGACAGTTCCTACGAGCAGTACTTC; CDR3aa: CASSLSELDSSYEQYF; j_gene: TRBJ2-7; abundance: once; d_gene: -; v_gene: TRBV27
CDR3nt: TGCGCCAGCAGCCAAGATCTTATAGGGGGAGTTCTTGCAACTAATGAAAAACTGTTTTTT; CDR3aa: CASSQDLIGGVLATNEKLFF; j_gene: TRBJ1-4; abundance: -; d_gene: -; v_gene: TRBV4-3
CDR3nt: TGTGCCAGCAGCTCGGGGTTTGGGGCAGGGGGCCCGGGTGGCTACACCTTC; CDR3aa: CASSSGFGAGGPGGYTF; j_gene: TRBJ1-2; abundance: once; d_gene: TRBD1; v_gene: TRBV7-9
CDR3nt: TGTGCCAGCAGTGACAGGGCCTACGCCTACGAGCAGTACTTC; CDR3aa: CASSDRAYAYEQYF; j_gene: TRBJ2-7; abundance: -; d_gene: TRBD1; v_gene: TRBV6-6
CDR3nt: TGTGCCAGCAGCTTAGCCGGGGGACCGGTATACGAGCAGTACTTC; CDR3aa: CASSLAGGPVYEQYF; j_gene: TRBJ2-7; abundance: -; d_gene: -; v_gene: TRBV7-9
CDR3nt: TGTGCCAGCAGCTCTCCCGGGACAGGGACCTTGAACACTGAAGCTTTCTTT; CDR3aa: CASSSPGTGTLNTEAFF; j_gene: TRBJ1-1; abundance: -; d_gene: TRBD1; v_gene: TRBV5-5
CDR3nt: TGTGCCAGTAGTTCTAGCGGGGTCTCCTACGAGCAGTACTTC; CDR3aa: CASSSSGVSYEQYF; j_gene: TRBJ2-7; abundance: -; d_gene: TRBD2; v_gene: TRBV19
CDR3nt: TGTGCCATCGAACCAGGAACAGATACGCAGTATTTT; CDR3aa: CAIEPGTDTQYF; j_gene: TRBJ2-3; abundance: once; d_gene: -; v_gene: TRBV7-2
CDR3nt: TGTGCCAGCACCAATCAAGGGCAGGGCAACGCCGAGCAGTACTTC; CDR3aa: CASTNQGQGNAEQYF; j_gene: TRBJ2-7; abundance: -; d_gene: -; v_gene: TRBV7-2
CDR3nt: TGTGCCAGCAGTGATAGGGGGGGGACCTCCCGTCAGCCCCAGCATTTT; CDR3aa: CASSDRGGTSRQPQHF; j_gene: TRBJ1-5; abundance: few; d_gene: -; v_gene: TRBV6-4
CDR3nt: TGTGCTAGCAGCTTCGACAGGGGCACCGGGGAGCTGTTTTTT; CDR3aa: CASSFDRGTGELFF; j_gene: TRBJ2-2; abundance: -; d_gene: TRBD1; v_gene: TRBV7-7
CDR3nt: TGTGCCAGCAGCCCGTATTTGACAGATACGCAGTATTTT; CDR3aa: CASSPYLTDTQYF; j_gene: TRBJ2-3; abundance: once; d_gene: -; v_gene: TRBV7-3
CDR3nt: TGTGCCAGCAGCCGATACAGGGAAAGTCATGGCTACACCTTC; CDR3aa: CASSRYRESHGYTF; j_gene: TRBJ1-2; abundance: -; d_gene: -; v_gene: TRBV5-4
CDR3nt: TGTGCCAGCAGCCACTGGACAGGGGAGGACTATGGCTACACCTTC; CDR3aa: CASSHWTGEDYGYTF; j_gene: TRBJ1-2; abundance: -; d_gene: TRBD1; v_gene: TRBV4-2
CDR3nt: TGTGCCAGCAGCTTAGGAGCGGTGGACAATGAGCAGTTCTTC; CDR3aa: CASSLGAVDNEQFF; j_gene: TRBJ2-1; abundance: few; d_gene: -; v_gene: TRBV7-9
CDR3nt: TGTGCCAGCAGTTTTGGGGCGCAGGGCCAGCCCCAGCATTTT; CDR3aa: CASSFGAQGQPQHF; j_gene: TRBJ1-5; abundance: -; d_gene: -; v_gene: TRBV27
CDR3nt: TGTGCCAGCCAATCAACGGGGGGGCCGGCGGAGACCCAGTACTTC; CDR3aa: CASQSTGGPAETQYF; j_gene: TRBJ2-5; abundance: -; d_gene: TRBD2; v_gene: TRBV7-9
CDR3nt: TGCGCCAGCAGCTTGGAGTCAGGGGGTCAGCCCCAGCATTTT; CDR3aa: CASSLESGGQPQHF; j_gene: TRBJ1-5; abundance: -; d_gene: TRBD1; v_gene: TRBV5-1
CDR3nt: TGTGCCAGCAGCTTGGAGGACAGGCTCCAAGAGACCCAGTACTTC; CDR3aa: CASSLEDRLQETQYF; j_gene: TRBJ2-5; abundance: -; d_gene: TRBD1; v_gene: TRBV7-6
CDR3nt: TGTGCCAGTAGTGGCAGGGGGTATGGCTACACCTTC; CDR3aa: CASSGRGYGYTF; j_gene: TRBJ1-2; abundance: once; d_gene: TRBD1; v_gene: TRBV19
CDR3nt: TGTGCCAGTGAACAGGGAAGAGGGGTTCAGCCCCAGCATTTT; CDR3aa: CASEQGRGVQPQHF; j_gene: TRBJ1-5; abundance: -; d_gene: -; v_gene: TRBV6-1
CDR3nt: TGTGCCAGCAGCGTAGTGACACCGAACACTGAAGCTTTCTTT; CDR3aa: CASSVVTPNTEAFF; j_gene: TRBJ1-1; abundance: few; d_gene: -; v_gene: TRBV9
CDR3nt: TGTGCCAGCAGCTTTACAGTCGGGGGCTCCTACAATGAGCAGTTCTTC; CDR3aa: CASSFTVGGSYNEQFF; j_gene: TRBJ2-1; abundance: -; d_gene: -; v_gene: TRBV7-3
CDR3nt: TGCGCCAGCAGCGGCCCCAGTGGAAACACCATATATTTT; CDR3aa: CASSGPSGNTIYF; j_gene: TRBJ1-3; abundance: few; d_gene: -; v_gene: TRBV5-1
CDR3nt: TGTGCCAGCAGCTCTGACTTCAGCTCCTACGAGCAGTACTTC; CDR3aa: CASSSDFSSYEQYF; j_gene: TRBJ2-7; abundance: -; d_gene: -; v_gene: TRBV7-8
CDR3nt: TGTGCCAGCAGCCAACTTACAGGGTGGGTTGGCTACACCTTC; CDR3aa: CASSQLTGWVGYTF; j_gene: TRBJ1-2; abundance: -; d_gene: -; v_gene: TRBV16
CDR3nt: TGTGCCATCGCGCGGGGGGGGGAGCAGTTCTTC; CDR3aa: CAIARGGEQFF; j_gene: TRBJ2-1; abundance: -; d_gene: TRBD2; v_gene: TRBV6-6
CDR3nt: TGTGCCAGCAACCGGGACTCCCTCGGAACCTACGAGCAGTACTTC; CDR3aa: CASNRDSLGTYEQYF; j_gene: TRBJ2-7; abundance: few; d_gene: -; v_gene: TRBV28
CDR3nt: TGTGCCAGCAGCCAAGATGCGACAGGGGGCTTTCAGCAGCCCCAGCATTTT; CDR3aa: CASSQDATGGFQQPQHF; j_gene: TRBJ1-5; abundance: -; d_gene: TRBD1; v_gene: TRBV4-2
CDR3nt: TGCGCCAGCAGCTTGGGTCGGGAAATGAACACTGAAGCTTTCTTT; CDR3aa: CASSLGREMNTEAFF; j_gene: TRBJ1-1; abundance: few; d_gene: -; v_gene: TRBV5-1
CDR3nt: TGCGCCAGCAGCTTGGCCGGGGGGTCTGGGGCCAACGTCCTGACTTTC; CDR3aa: CASSLAGGSGANVLTF; j_gene: TRBJ2-6; abundance: -; d_gene: TRBD2; v_gene: TRBV5-1
CDR3nt: TGTGCCAGCGGGAGGGACTTTCTAAACACCGGGGAGCTGTTTTTT; CDR3aa: CASGRDFLNTGELFF; j_gene: TRBJ2-2; abundance: once; d_gene: TRBD2; v_gene: TRBV6-1
CDR3nt: TGTGCCAGCAGCGTAGGCCACAGGGTATACGAGCAGTACTTC; CDR3aa: CASSVGHRVYEQYF; j_gene: TRBJ2-7; abundance: -; d_gene: -; v_gene: TRBV9
CDR3nt: TGTGCCAGCAGCTTAGGTCTCGGGGTCTTATACGAGCAGTACTTC; CDR3aa: CASSLGLGVLYEQYF; j_gene: TRBJ2-7; abundance: -; d_gene: -; v_gene: TRBV7-2
CDR3nt: TGTGCCAGCAGCTTAGTGGGACTACTAGAGACCCAGTACTTC; CDR3aa: CASSLVGLLETQYF; j_gene: TRBJ2-5; abundance: -; d_gene: TRBD2; v_gene: TRBV7-2
CDR3nt: TGTGCCAGCACCGAGGGGGCGTACTACAATGAGCAGTTCTTC; CDR3aa: CASTEGAYYNEQFF; j_gene: TRBJ2-1; abundance: -; d_gene: TRBD1; v_gene: TRBV2
CDR3nt: TGTGCCAGCAGCTTAGCCCGACTAGCGGGGGTTGAGACCCAGTACTTC; CDR3aa: CASSLARLAGVETQYF; j_gene: TRBJ2-5; abundance: -; d_gene: TRBD2; v_gene: TRBV7-2
CDR3nt: TGCGCCAGCAGCTTGGCGACTAGCGGGGCCTACAATGAGCAGTTCTTC; CDR3aa: CASSLATSGAYNEQFF; j_gene: TRBJ2-1; abundance: -; d_gene: TRBD2; v_gene: TRBV5-1
CDR3nt: TGTGCCAGCACGAGGTCTTCCTACGAGCAGTACTTC; CDR3aa: CASTRSSYEQYF; j_gene: TRBJ2-7; abundance: -; d_gene: -; v_gene: TRBV7-9
CDR3nt: TGTGCCAGCAGCTTATTAGCAGGGTCCCCCGAGCAGTACTTC; CDR3aa: CASSLLAGSPEQYF; j_gene: TRBJ2-7; abundance: few; d_gene: -; v_gene: TRBV7-3
CDR3nt: TGTGCCAGCAGTGTTACTAGCGGGGGGCACACAGATACGCAGTATTTT; CDR3aa: CASSVTSGGHTDTQYF; j_gene: TRBJ2-3; abundance: -; d_gene: TRBD2; v_gene: TRBV25-1